This T cell receptor (beta chain) was captured in a study of naive and memory T cell subsets. The beta constant-region primer was an equimolar mix of two oligonucleotides covering TRBC1 and TRBC2. The ligated cDNA underwent four PCR rounds using SP2 and nested alpha and beta constant-region primers. One entry per CDR3 protein results from TCRdb running MiXCR on the UMI-ligation and nested PCR reads. Of about 150,000 distinct CDR3 sequences listed, about 23% were seen once; the top ten hold 0.11%. The CDR3 is 16 residues long. With 1 base clipped from V and 4 bases from J, the junction kept 7 bases outside the gene matches. Germline V gives CDR1 SQVTM, CDR2 ANQGSEA. A remark on this clonotype: Its antigen is still unknown.

Study findings and constraints: Especially in CD8 cells, naive repertoires contained a few larger clonotypes, possibly CD45RA-re-expressing memory cells. RNA-based TCR counts may shift with T cell activation and differentiation. No ground truth validated the naive and memory repertoire findings.

After the first PCR, alpha and beta chain libraries were processed separately. Cells stained for CD3, CD4, CD8, CD45RA and CD27 were sorted into four subsets. This clonotype was sampled from a human donor in good health. V usage is TRBV29-1 and J usage is TRBJ2-5; 12 bases line up with TRBD2. The source material was naive CD4+ T cells from blood. The CDR3 DNA reads as TGCAGCGTTGAAGGGGGACTAGCGGGTCGCCTAGAGACCCAGTACTTC. Translation gives CSVEGGLAGRLETQYF.